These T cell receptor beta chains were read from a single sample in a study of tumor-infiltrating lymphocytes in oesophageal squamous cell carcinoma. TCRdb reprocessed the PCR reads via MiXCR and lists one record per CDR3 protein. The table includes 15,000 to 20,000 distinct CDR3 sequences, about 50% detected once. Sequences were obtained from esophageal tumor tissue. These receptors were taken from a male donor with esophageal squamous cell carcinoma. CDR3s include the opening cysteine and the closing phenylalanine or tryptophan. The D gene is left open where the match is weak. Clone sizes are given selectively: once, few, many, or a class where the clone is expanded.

DNA: TGTGCCATCTCACCTACAGGGCCTAACTCCTACGAGCAGTACTTC
CDR3: CAISPTGPNSYEQYF
J: TRBJ2-7
size: many
V: TRBV10-3
D: NA

DNA: TGCGCCAGCAGCCCGGGACTAGCGGGAAGAGAGACCCAGTACTTC
CDR3: CASSPGLAGRETQYF
J: TRBJ2-5
size: many
V: TRBV5-1
D: TRBD2

DNA: TGTGCCAGCAGTTCCGGGACTAGCGGAGACAATGAGCAGTTCTTC
CDR3: CASSSGTSGDNEQFF
J: TRBJ2-1
size: once
V: TRBV12-3/TRBV12-4
D: TRBD2

DNA: TGTGCCAGCAGTGTCAGGACAGTCGCTAGCAATCAGCCCCAGCATTTT
CDR3: CASSVRTVASNQPQHF
J: TRBJ1-5
size: NA
V: TRBV6-6
D: NA

DNA: TGTGCCAGTTTAGGGGCCGACAGGACGGGCGAGCAGTACTTC
CDR3: CASLGADRTGEQYF
J: TRBJ2-7
size: NA
V: TRBV7-6
D: NA

DNA: TGTGCCAGCAGCTTCCGGGAAAACCAAGAGACCCAGTACTTC
CDR3: CASSFRENQETQYF
J: TRBJ2-5
size: NA
V: TRBV7-8
D: NA

DNA: TGTGCCAGCAGCTTAGAGGCTAGCGGGAGGGACCGGAACTTC
CDR3: CASSLEASGRDRNF
J: TRBJ2-4
size: NA
V: TRBV7-8
D: TRBD2

DNA: TGTGCCAGCAGCCTCAGCGGGGGGACAGGCTACAATGAGCAGTTCTTC
CDR3: CASSLSGGTGYNEQFF
J: TRBJ2-1
size: once
V: TRBV7-2
D: NA

DNA: TGTGCCAGCAGTTTAACTGGCGGGAGTACTTACAATGAGCAGTTCTTC
CDR3: CASSLTGGSTYNEQFF
J: TRBJ2-1
size: NA
V: TRBV27
D: TRBD2

DNA: TGTGCCAGTAGGAAGGCGGGTGGTGACTCTGGGGCCAACGTCCTGACTTTC
CDR3: CASRKAGGDSGANVLTF
J: TRBJ2-6
size: NA
V: TRBV19
D: NA

DNA: TGTGCCAGCAGTTTAGCACAGGGCTTACACAATGAGCAGTTCTTC
CDR3: CASSLAQGLHNEQFF
J: TRBJ2-1
size: NA
V: TRBV12-3/TRBV12-4
D: NA

DNA: TGTGCCAGCAGTGGAAGGGCGGTCCAAGAGACCCAGTACTTC
CDR3: CASSGRAVQETQYF
J: TRBJ2-5
size: many
V: TRBV6-1
D: NA

DNA: TGCAGTGCTAGGGAAGGGGCCGCCAGTGCCTACGAGCAGTACTTC
CDR3: CSAREGAASAYEQYF
J: TRBJ2-7
size: many
V: TRBV20-1
D: NA

DNA: TGTGCCAGCAGTGTTTTGGGGGCCCCTAGGGCAGGGGGGCCCTACGAGCAGTACTTC
CDR3: CASSVLGAPRAGGPYEQYF
J: TRBJ2-7
size: once
V: TRBV6-1
D: NA

DNA: TGTGCCAGCAGCCATACGCACACAGATACGCAGTATTTT
CDR3: CASSHTHTDTQYF
J: TRBJ2-3
size: NA
V: TRBV6-6
D: NA

DNA: TGTGCCAGCAGAACCGGGACAGGGTCGAACTACGAGCAGTACTTC
CDR3: CASRTGTGSNYEQYF
J: TRBJ2-7
size: NA
V: TRBV6-6
D: TRBD1

DNA: TGTGCCAGCAGCTTAACGGTATCAATTGGGTATTACGAGACCCAGTACTTC
CDR3: CASSLTVSIGYYETQYF
J: TRBJ2-5
size: once
V: TRBV11-2
D: NA

DNA: TGTGCCAGCAGAAGACAGGGGCTCACAGATACGCAGTATTTT
CDR3: CASRRQGLTDTQYF
J: TRBJ2-3
size: large
V: TRBV12-3/TRBV12-4
D: TRBD1

DNA: TGTGCCAGCAGCTTCGGGACTACGTACCAAGAGACCCAGTACTTC
CDR3: CASSFGTTYQETQYF
J: TRBJ2-5
size: few
V: TRBV7-8
D: TRBD2

DNA: TGTGCCAGCAGCTTCCTGAAAGATACGCAGTATTTT
CDR3: CASSFLKDTQYF
J: TRBJ2-3
size: NA
V: TRBV7-2
D: NA

DNA: TGTGCCACCACACAGGGCTCTGGGGCCAACGTCCTGACTTTC
CDR3: CATTQGSGANVLTF
J: TRBJ2-6
size: NA
V: TRBV6-6
D: NA

DNA: TGTGCCAGCAGTGACTCAGGGGACACCGGGGAGCTGTTTTTT
CDR3: CASSDSGDTGELFF
J: TRBJ2-2
size: many
V: TRBV6-4
D: NA

DNA: TGTGCCAGCAGTCCGTGGACAGGGGCTTATAATTCACCCCTCCACTTT
CDR3: CASSPWTGAYNSPLHF
J: TRBJ1-6
size: NA
V: TRBV27
D: TRBD1

DNA: TGCAGTGCTAGCGTCCACCAAGGGGAAAAACTGTTTTTT
CDR3: CSASVHQGEKLFF
J: TRBJ1-4
size: few
V: TRBV20-1
D: NA

DNA: TGTGCCAGCAGTCTAGCGGGCCTCAATGAGCAGTTCTTC
CDR3: CASSLAGLNEQFF
J: TRBJ2-1
size: NA
V: TRBV6-1
D: TRBD2

DNA: TGTGCCAGCAGTGTACAGGGTTACTATGGCTACACCTTC
CDR3: CASSVQGYYGYTF
J: TRBJ1-2
size: NA
V: TRBV28
D: NA

DNA: TGTGCTAGTGGTTTCGGACAGAACACTGAAGCTTTCTTT
CDR3: CASGFGQNTEAFF
J: TRBJ1-1
size: once
V: TRBV12-5
D: NA

DNA: TGTGCCAGCAGCTTCGGGTCTAGCTCCTACAATGAGCAGTTCTTC
CDR3: CASSFGSSSYNEQFF
J: TRBJ2-1
size: NA
V: TRBV7-3
D: NA

DNA: TGTGCCAGCAGGGGGACTAGCGGGAGCGTCACAGATACGCAGTATTTT
CDR3: CASRGTSGSVTDTQYF
J: TRBJ2-3
size: few
V: TRBV12-3/TRBV12-4
D: TRBD2

DNA: TGTGCCAGCAGTTCAGACAGGGATAACACTGAAGCTTTCTTT
CDR3: CASSSDRDNTEAFF
J: TRBJ1-1
size: many
V: TRBV6-1
D: TRBD1

DNA: TGTGCCAGTGGGCCCCGCCGTACGGTAACGGCCAAAAACATTCAGTACTTC
CDR3: CASGPRRTVTAKNIQYF
J: TRBJ2-4
size: many
V: TRBV28
D: NA

DNA: TGTGCCAGCAGTTATGACAGGGGGCCCTACGAGCAGTACTTC
CDR3: CASSYDRGPYEQYF
J: TRBJ2-7
size: few
V: TRBV6-5
D: TRBD1

DNA: TGCAGTGCTAGAGCTTCTTTGGGCCAAAGCGCCGCGAATACGCAGTATTTT
CDR3: CSARASLGQSAANTQYF
J: TRBJ2-3
size: few
V: TRBV20-1
D: NA

DNA: TGTGCCAGCAGCTTAATCGGGGGTGGGTTTGCCAAAAACATTCAGTACTTC
CDR3: CASSLIGGGFAKNIQYF
J: TRBJ2-4
size: few
V: TRBV7-6
D: NA

DNA: TGTGCCAGCAGCTTAGGAGGTTTTGGTCAGCCCCAGCATTTT
CDR3: CASSLGGFGQPQHF
J: TRBJ1-5
size: NA
V: TRBV7-9
D: NA

DNA: TGTGCCAGCAGCTTAGGGACGGGCCAAGAGACCCAGTACTTC
CDR3: CASSLGTGQETQYF
J: TRBJ2-5
size: few
V: TRBV7-9
D: NA

DNA: TGTGCCAGCAGCCCGGGACGGATGAACTATGGCTACACCTTC
CDR3: CASSPGRMNYGYTF
J: TRBJ1-2
size: NA
V: TRBV7-2
D: NA

DNA: TGTGCCAGCAGCTTGATTAGTCAAGAGACCCAGTACTTC
CDR3: CASSLISQETQYF
J: TRBJ2-5
size: NA
V: TRBV7-3
D: NA

DNA: TGTGCCAGCAGCTCCCAGGGGGTGAAAAGCACAGATACGCAGTATTTT
CDR3: CASSSQGVKSTDTQYF
J: TRBJ2-3
size: few
V: TRBV7-2
D: TRBD1

DNA: TGTGCCAGCAGTGTCCTCCTGGGACAGCCCCAGCATTTT
CDR3: CASSVLLGQPQHF
J: TRBJ1-5
size: NA
V: TRBV6-6
D: NA

DNA: TGTGCCAGCAGGGATGGGGCCGGGGAGCTGTTTTTT
CDR3: CASRDGAGELFF
J: TRBJ2-2
size: NA
V: TRBV6-1
D: NA

DNA: TGTGCCAGCAGTTTAGGGTCCTCTGGAAACACCATATATTTT
CDR3: CASSLGSSGNTIYF
J: TRBJ1-3
size: many
V: TRBV12-3/TRBV12-4
D: NA

DNA: TGTGCCAGCAGTGGGGGACCCTACGAGCAGTACTTC
CDR3: CASSGGPYEQYF
J: TRBJ2-7
size: NA
V: TRBV12-3/TRBV12-4
D: NA

DNA: TGTGCCAGCAGCTCCAAGGGCGGGCATGAGCAGTTCTTC
CDR3: CASSSKGGHEQFF
J: TRBJ2-1
size: NA
V: TRBV7-2
D: NA

DNA: TGTGCCAGCAGCCTAGGGACAGTGGAGACCCAGTACTTC
CDR3: CASSLGTVETQYF
J: TRBJ2-5
size: NA
V: TRBV12-3/TRBV12-4
D: TRBD1

DNA: TGTGCCAGCAGCCGGGACAGGACCCGTAATGAGCAGTTCTTC
CDR3: CASSRDRTRNEQFF
J: TRBJ2-1
size: NA
V: TRBV6-1
D: TRBD1

DNA: TGTGCCAGCAGTTTAGGGGCGGAGACCCAGTACTTC
CDR3: CASSLGAETQYF
J: TRBJ2-5
size: NA
V: TRBV27
D: NA

DNA: TGTGCCAGCAGCTCCGTTGGGGACACTGAAGCTTTCTTT
CDR3: CASSSVGDTEAFF
J: TRBJ1-1
size: few
V: TRBV7-6
D: NA

DNA: TGTGCCAGTAGTATTATGGGGGGCGAGCAGTACTTC
CDR3: CASSIMGGEQYF
J: TRBJ2-7
size: NA
V: TRBV19
D: NA

DNA: TGTGCCAGCAGCTTAGGTCCCCCAGGGTCAGGGCAGCCCCAGCATTTT
CDR3: CASSLGPPGSGQPQHF
J: TRBJ1-5
size: medium-sized
V: TRBV7-2
D: NA

DNA: TGTGCCAGCAGCCCCGGGACTAGATACAATGAGCAGTTCTTC
CDR3: CASSPGTRYNEQFF
J: TRBJ2-1
size: many
V: TRBV28
D: TRBD2